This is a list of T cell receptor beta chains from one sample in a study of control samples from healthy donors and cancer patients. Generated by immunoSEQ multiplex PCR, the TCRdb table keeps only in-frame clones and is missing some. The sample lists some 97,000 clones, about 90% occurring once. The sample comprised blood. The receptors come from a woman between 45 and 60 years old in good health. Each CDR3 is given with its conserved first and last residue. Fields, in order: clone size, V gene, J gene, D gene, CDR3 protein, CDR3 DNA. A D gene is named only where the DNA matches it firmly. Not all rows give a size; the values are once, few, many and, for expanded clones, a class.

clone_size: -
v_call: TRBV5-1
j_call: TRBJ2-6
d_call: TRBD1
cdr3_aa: CASSLASTGTGANVLTF
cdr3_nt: TGCGCCAGCAGCTTGGCCTCGACAGGGACGGGGGCCAACGTCCTGACTTTC

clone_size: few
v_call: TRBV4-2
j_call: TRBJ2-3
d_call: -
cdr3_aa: CASSQDKPETDTQYF
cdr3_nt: TGTGCCAGCAGCCAAGATAAACCGGAGACAGATACGCAGTATTTT

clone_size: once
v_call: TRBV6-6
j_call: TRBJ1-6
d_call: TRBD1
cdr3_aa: CASSNGPGGGSPLHF
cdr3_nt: TGTGCCAGCAGCAATGGCCCAGGGGGCGGTTCACCCCTCCACTTT

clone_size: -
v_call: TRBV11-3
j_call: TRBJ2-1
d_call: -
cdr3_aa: CASSADLEQFF
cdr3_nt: TGTGCCAGCAGCGCGGACCTTGAGCAGTTCTTC

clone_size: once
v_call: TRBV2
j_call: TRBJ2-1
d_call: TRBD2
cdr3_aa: CASSGYGSGRVYNEQFF
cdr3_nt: TGTGCCAGCAGTGGGTATGGTAGCGGGAGAGTCTACAATGAGCAGTTCTTC

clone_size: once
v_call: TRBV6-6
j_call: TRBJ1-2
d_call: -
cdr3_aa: CASSRDRNYGYTF
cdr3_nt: TGTGCCAGCAGTCGGGACCGCAACTATGGCTACACCTTC

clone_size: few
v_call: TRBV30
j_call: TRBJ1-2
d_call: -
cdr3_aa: CAWNRDYGYTF
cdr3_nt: TGTGCCTGGAACAGGGACTATGGCTACACCTTC

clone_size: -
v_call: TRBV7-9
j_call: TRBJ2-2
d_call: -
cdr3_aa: CASSALMVVNGELFF
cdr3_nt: TGTGCCAGCAGCGCCCTAATGGTAGTGAACGGGGAGCTGTTTTTT

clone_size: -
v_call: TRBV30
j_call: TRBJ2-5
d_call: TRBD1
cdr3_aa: CAWSRQGWETQYF
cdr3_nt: TGTGCCTGGAGTAGACAGGGCTGGGAGACCCAGTACTTC

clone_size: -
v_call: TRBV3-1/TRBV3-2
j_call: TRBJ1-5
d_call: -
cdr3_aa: CASSQGFTANQPQHF
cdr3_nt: TGTGCCAGCAGCCAAGGTTTCACAGCTAATCAGCCCCAGCATTTT

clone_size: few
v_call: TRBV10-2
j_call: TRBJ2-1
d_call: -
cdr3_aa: CASQKGPYNEQFF
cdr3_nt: TGCGCCAGCCAAAAAGGACCCTACAATGAGCAGTTCTTC

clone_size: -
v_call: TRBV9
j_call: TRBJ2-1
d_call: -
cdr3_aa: CASSVEGTYNEQFF
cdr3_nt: TGTGCCAGCAGCGTAGAGGGCACCTACAATGAGCAGTTCTTC

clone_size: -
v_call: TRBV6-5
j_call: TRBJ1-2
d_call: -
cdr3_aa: CASSYSRTYFLF
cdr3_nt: TGTGCCAGCAGTTACTCCAGGACCTATTTCCTTTTC

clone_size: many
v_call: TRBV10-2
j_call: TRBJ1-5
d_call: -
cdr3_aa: CASSESPGNSNQPQHF
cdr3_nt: TGCGCCAGCAGTGAGTCCCCAGGAAATAGCAATCAGCCCCAGCATTTT

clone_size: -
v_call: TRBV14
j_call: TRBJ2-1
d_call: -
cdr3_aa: CASSRTEYNEQFF
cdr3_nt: TGTGCCAGCAGCCGGACAGAGTACAATGAGCAGTTCTTC

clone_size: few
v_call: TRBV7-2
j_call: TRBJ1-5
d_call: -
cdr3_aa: CASSSYRLYRNQPQHF
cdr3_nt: TGTGCCAGCAGCTCTTACAGACTATATCGCAATCAGCCCCAGCATTTT

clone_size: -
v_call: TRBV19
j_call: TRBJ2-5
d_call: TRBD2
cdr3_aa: CASSLGLAGPNGAQYF
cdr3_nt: TGTGCCAGTAGTCTCGGACTAGCGGGACCCAACGGGGCCCAGTACTTC

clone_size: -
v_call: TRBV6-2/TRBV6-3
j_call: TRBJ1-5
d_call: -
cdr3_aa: CASSYGKEDSNQPQHF
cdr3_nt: TGTGCCAGCAGTTACGGTAAAGAAGATAGCAATCAGCCCCAGCATTTT

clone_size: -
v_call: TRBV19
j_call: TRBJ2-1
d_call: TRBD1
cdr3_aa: CASSITGGYNEQFF
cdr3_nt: TGTGCCAGTAGTATCACAGGGGGGTACAATGAGCAGTTCTTC

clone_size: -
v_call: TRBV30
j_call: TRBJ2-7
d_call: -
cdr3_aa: CAWTVGTFYEQYF
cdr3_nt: TGTGCCTGGACCGTAGGGACATTCTACGAGCAGTACTTC

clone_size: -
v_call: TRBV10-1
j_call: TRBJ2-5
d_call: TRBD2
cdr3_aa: CASSDGLVNGETQYF
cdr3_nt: TGCGCCAGCAGTGACGGACTAGTGAACGGGGAGACCCAGTACTTC

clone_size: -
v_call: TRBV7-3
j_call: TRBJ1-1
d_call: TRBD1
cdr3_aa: CASSRDSDTEAFF
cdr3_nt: TGTGCCAGCAGCAGGGACAGTGACACTGAAGCTTTCTTT

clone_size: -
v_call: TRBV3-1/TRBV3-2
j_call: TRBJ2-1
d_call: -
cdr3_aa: CASSQVRVGEQFF
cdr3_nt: TGTGCCAGCAGCCAAGTCCGTGTTGGTGAGCAGTTCTTC

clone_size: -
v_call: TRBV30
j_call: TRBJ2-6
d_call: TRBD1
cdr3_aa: CAWSGTGVDSGANVLTF
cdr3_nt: TGTGCCTGGAGCGGAACAGGGGTGGACTCTGGGGCCAACGTCCTGACTTTC

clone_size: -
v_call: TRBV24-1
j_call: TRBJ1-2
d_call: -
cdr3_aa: CATSEPRHGREGYTF
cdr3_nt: TGTGCCACCAGTGAACCTCGACATGGACGAGAGGGCTACACCTTC

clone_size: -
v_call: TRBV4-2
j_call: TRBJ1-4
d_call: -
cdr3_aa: CASSQSVLEKDEKLFF
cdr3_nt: TGTGCCAGCAGCCAATCTGTTCTGGAGAAGGATGAAAAACTGTTTTTT

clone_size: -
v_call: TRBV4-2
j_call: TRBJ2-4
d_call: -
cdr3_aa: CASRSGGTAKNIQYF
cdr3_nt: TGTGCCAGCAGGTCCGGCGGGACAGCCAAAAACATTCAGTACTTC

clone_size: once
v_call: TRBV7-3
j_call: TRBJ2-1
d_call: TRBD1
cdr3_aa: CASSLGGTGRVNEQFF
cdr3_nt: TGTGCCAGCAGCTTAGGGGGGACAGGGAGGGTCAATGAGCAGTTCTTC

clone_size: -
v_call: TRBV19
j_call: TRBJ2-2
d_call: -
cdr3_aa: CASSTPPKVSGATGELFF
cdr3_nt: TGTGCCAGTAGTACCCCCCCTAAGGTGTCAGGGGCCACCGGGGAGCTGTTTTTT